Listed below are T cell receptor beta chains from one sample, sequenced in a study of naive CD8 T cells in extremely preterm neonates. TCRdb's table, derived via immunoSEQ multiplex PCR, lists solely in-frame clones and lacks some. The sample consists of more than 20,000 clones, about 91% of them appearing once. Material: naive CD8+ T cells from cord blood. The receptors here all came from a boy who was born preterm. Both conserved end residues are part of each CDR3. D genes are given only for firm matches. Clone size, where shown, is once, few, many, or a class for clones that have expanded.

d_gene	abundance	v_gene	j_gene	CDR3nt	CDR3aa
TRBD2	few	TRBV9	TRBJ2-7	TGTGCCAGCAGCGTAGGAGCGGGGGGGCCCTACGAGCAGTACTTC	CASSVGAGGPYEQYF
TRBD2	-	TRBV7-2	TRBJ2-1	TGTGCCAGACTAGCGGGGGGCAATGAGCAGTTCTTC	CARLAGGNEQFF
-	-	TRBV29-1	TRBJ2-7	TGCAGCGTTGGAGGCAGCTCCTACGAGCAGTACTTC	CSVGGSSYEQYF
TRBD1	-	TRBV28	TRBJ1-2	TGTGCCAGCAGTTCCCACAGGGGGGGCTACACCTTC	CASSSHRGGYTF
TRBD2	-	TRBV30	TRBJ2-2	TGTGCCTGGAGTGTAGCGGGGCACGGGGAGCTGTTTTTT	CAWSVAGHGELFF
TRBD1	-	TRBV7-9	TRBJ2-5	TGTGCCAGCAGCCAGGGACAGGAGCAAGAGACCCAGTACTTC	CASSQGQEQETQYF
TRBD1	-	TRBV7-3	TRBJ2-1	TGTGCCAGCAGCTTAACGTGGACAGGGGCCTACAATGAGCAGTTCTTC	CASSLTWTGAYNEQFF
-	medium-sized	TRBV19	TRBJ2-7	TGTGCCAGTAGTATGGGACACTCCTACGAGCAGTACTTC	CASSMGHSYEQYF
-	once	TRBV30	TRBJ1-2	TGTGCCTGGAGTCTTGGCAGGGGCTATGGCTACACCTTC	CAWSLGRGYGYTF
-	-	TRBV19	TRBJ2-7	TGTGCCAGTAGTTGGAGGGGCGAGCAGTACTTC	CASSWRGEQYF
-	-	TRBV9	TRBJ2-1	TGTGCCAGCAGCGTAGCTAGCAATGAGCAGTTCTTC	CASSVASNEQFF
-	-	TRBV19	TRBJ1-2	TGTGCCAGTAGTTCGGACAACTATGGCTACACCTTC	CASSSDNYGYTF
-	-	TRBV9	TRBJ1-1	TGTGCCAGCAGCAGGGGCATGAACACTGAAGCTTTCTTT	CASSRGMNTEAFF
TRBD2	-	TRBV5-1	TRBJ2-7	TGCGCCAGCAGCTTGACTAGCGGGGGGTACGAGCAGTACTTC	CASSLTSGGYEQYF
-	-	TRBV27	TRBJ1-2	TGTGCCAGCAGTTTGAGTCTAAACTATGGCTACACCTTC	CASSLSLNYGYTF
TRBD2	-	TRBV2	TRBJ2-4	TGTGCCAGCAGTGTAGCGGGGGGGCCAAACATTCAGTACTTC	CASSVAGGPNIQYF
-	-	TRBV19	TRBJ1-5	TGTGCCAGTAGTAGACACAATCAGCCCCAGCATTTT	CASSRHNQPQHF
-	few	TRBV4-3	TRBJ1-2	TGCGCCAGCAGCCAAGACAGGGGCTATGGCTACACCTTC	CASSQDRGYGYTF
TRBD1	once	TRBV4-1	TRBJ2-7	TGCGCCAGCAGCCCTTGGACAGGGGGCTACGAGCAGTACTTC	CASSPWTGGYEQYF
TRBD1	-	TRBV6-5	TRBJ1-5	TGTGCCAGCAGTGGACAGGGGGCCGGGCAGCCCCAGCATTTT	CASSGQGAGQPQHF
-	once	TRBV7-2	TRBJ1-5	TGTGCCAGCAGCTTAGGACAGGGCAATCAGCCCCAGCATTTT	CASSLGQGNQPQHF
TRBD1	-	TRBV2	TRBJ2-7	TGTGCCAGCAGTGGGGTCCGGGACAGCTCCTACGAGCAGTACTTC	CASSGVRDSSYEQYF
-	-	TRBV6-5	TRBJ2-1	TGTGCCAGCAGTTGGGGCAATGAGCAGTTCTTC	CASSWGNEQFF
TRBD1	-	TRBV5-1	TRBJ1-2	TGCGCCAGCAGCTGGACAGGGGGTAACTATGGCTACACCTTC	CASSWTGGNYGYTF
TRBD1	-	TRBV4-1	TRBJ1-5	TGCGCCAGCAGCCAAGCCCCAGGGGGCCAGCCCCAGCATTTT	CASSQAPGGQPQHF
TRBD2	-	TRBV6-5	TRBJ2-1	TGTGCCAGCAGTTTTAGCGGGGGGGCCAATGAGCAGTTCTTC	CASSFSGGANEQFF
TRBD1	-	TRBV4-1	TRBJ2-2	TGCGCCAGCAGCCACGGGACAGGGTCGAACACCGGGGAGCTGTTTTTT	CASSHGTGSNTGELFF
-	-	TRBV9	TRBJ2-3	TGTGCCAGCAGCGTAGGGCCAGATACGCAGTATTTT	CASSVGPDTQYF
TRBD2	-	TRBV27	TRBJ2-5	TGTGCCAGCAGTCCCGGGACTAGCAGGGAGACCCAGTACTTC	CASSPGTSRETQYF
-	-	TRBV11-2	TRBJ2-1	TGTGCCAGCAGCTTAGTTTCGAGCTCAAATGAGCAGTTCTTC	CASSLVSSSNEQFF
TRBD2	-	TRBV4-2	TRBJ2-7	TGTGCCAGCAGCCAAGAGACTAGCGGGGCCTACGAGCAGTACTTC	CASSQETSGAYEQYF
TRBD1	-	TRBV4-1	TRBJ2-7	TGCGCCAGCAGCCAAGAAGGACAGGGCTCCTACGAGCAGTACTTC	CASSQEGQGSYEQYF